The clone carrying this TCR beta chain was counted ten times or more. Its antigen remains unknown. TCRdb independently ran MiXCR on the 5' RACE reads; one entry per CDR3 protein. The table includes over 110,000 distinct CDR3 sequences, 7.7% detected once. This specimen comes from a study of T cells after yellow fever vaccination. Whole-study findings and limits: In post-booster samples, most primary-vaccination clones reappeared (just under 98% CD4, about 91% CD8). By day 5 rather than day 15, the secondary response had peaked, though it was weaker. Overlap between CD4 and CD8 compartments was detected for a small share of clonotypes.

J lost 4 bases, V lost 2 bases, and 2 bases had no gene match. The germline V gene has CDR1 LGHDT and CDR2 YNNKEL (reference sequence). The CDR3 runs 15 residues. The source material was CD4+ T cells sorted from PBMCs, sampled 5 days after the yellow fever booster vaccination. This clonotype was obtained from a man between 25 and 39 years old who received the YFV17D yellow fever vaccine. This chain joins TRBV3-1 and TRBJ2-1; 10 nucleotides match TRBD1. CDR3 sequence reads: CASSQWGQGYNEQFF. CDR3 coding DNA: TGTGCCAGCAGCCAATGGGGACAGGGGTACAATGAGCAGTTCTTC.